The rows below give T cell receptor beta chains drawn from one sample of a study of response to subunit inactivated influenza vaccine. TCRdb re-called the RT-PCR reads through MiXCR, storing one row per CDR3 protein. The table includes hundreds of thousands of distinct CDR3 sequences, around 14% detected once. The sample in question was PBMCs from blood, obtained roughly 12 days after vaccination. These receptors all come from a man aged 50 to 60 who received an inactivated influenza vaccine. CDR3s include the opening cysteine and the closing phenylalanine or tryptophan. The D gene is left open where the match is weak. For some rows the clone size is stated as once, few or many, or as a class when expanded; others skip it.

V: TRBV7-9
J: TRBJ1-4
size: once
D: -
CDR3: CASSGSEKLFF
DNA: TGTGCCAGCAGCGGATCTGAAAAACTGTTTTTT

V: TRBV11-2
J: TRBJ2-1
size: -
D: TRBD2
CDR3: CASSSWTSGSRGYNEQFF
DNA: TGTGCCAGCAGCTCCTGGACTAGCGGGAGTAGGGGCTACAATGAGCAGTTCTTC

V: TRBV7-9
J: TRBJ2-1
size: many
D: -
CDR3: CASSLVRAERGFF
DNA: TGTGCCAGCAGCTTAGTGCGGGCGGAGCGAGGCTTCTTC

V: TRBV18
J: TRBJ2-7
size: many
D: -
CDR3: CASSPVGGYYEQYF
DNA: TGTGCCAGCTCTCCCGTCGGGGGCTACTACGAGCAGTACTTC

V: TRBV12-3/TRBV12-4
J: TRBJ2-7
size: few
D: TRBD2
CDR3: CASSPLAGVYEQYF
DNA: TGTGCCAGCAGCCCGCTAGCGGGGGTTTACGAGCAGTACTTC

V: TRBV29-1
J: TRBJ2-3
size: -
D: TRBD2
CDR3: CSVDPTSGPHTQYF
DNA: TGCAGCGTTGACCCGACTAGCGGGCCGCATACGCAGTATTTT

V: TRBV10-1
J: TRBJ2-1
size: -
D: -
CDR3: CASSLEMYNEQFF
DNA: TGCGCCAGCAGTCTTGAGATGTACAATGAGCAGTTCTTC

V: TRBV6-2/TRBV6-3
J: TRBJ2-5
size: -
D: -
CDR3: CASSYVRGRQTQYF
DNA: TGTGCCAGCAGTTACGTCCGAGGAAGGCAGACCCAGTACTTC

V: TRBV4-3
J: TRBJ1-1
size: -
D: -
CDR3: CASSQDITGSTEAFF
DNA: TGCGCCAGCAGCCAAGATATAACGGGGTCCACTGAAGCTTTCTTT

V: TRBV6-5
J: TRBJ2-1
size: -
D: -
CDR3: CASSYSRSWRALNEQFF
DNA: TGTGCCAGCAGTTACTCGAGGAGCTGGAGGGCGTTGAATGAGCAGTTCTTC

V: TRBV27
J: TRBJ2-7
size: few
D: TRBD2
CDR3: CASSTWAGGTYEQYF
DNA: TGTGCCAGCAGTACCTGGGCGGGAGGAACCTACGAGCAGTACTTC

V: TRBV27
J: TRBJ1-1
size: -
D: -
CDR3: CASRSSGAAYTEAFF
DNA: TGTGCCAGCCGCAGCTCAGGGGCGGCCTACACCGAAGCTTTCTTT

V: TRBV20-1
J: TRBJ2-7
size: -
D: -
CDR3: CSARDPRRQYF
DNA: TGCAGTGCTAGAGATCCGAGGAGGCAGTACTTC

V: TRBV25-1
J: TRBJ2-5
size: -
D: -
CDR3: CASSVGGLGETQYF
DNA: TGTGCCAGCAGCGTAGGTGGCCTCGGGGAGACCCAGTACTTC

V: TRBV3-1
J: TRBJ1-3
size: few
D: -
CDR3: CASSQPLSGNTIYF
DNA: TGTGCCAGCAGCCAACCGTTATCTGGAAACACCATATATTTT

V: TRBV10-3
J: TRBJ2-5
size: many
D: -
CDR3: CAISEPRASRLTQYF
DNA: TGTGCCATCAGTGAGCCAAGGGCTAGCCGGTTGACCCAGTACTTC

V: TRBV6-2/TRBV6-3
J: TRBJ2-7
size: many
D: TRBD2
CDR3: CASRSRLAVYF
DNA: TGTGCCAGCAGGTCAAGACTAGCGGTTTACTTC

V: TRBV20-1
J: TRBJ2-3
size: few
D: -
CDR3: CSARYAGAASTDTQYF
DNA: TGCAGTGCTAGGTATGCAGGTGCGGCTAGCACAGATACGCAGTATTTT

V: TRBV6-2/TRBV6-3
J: TRBJ2-1
size: -
D: TRBD2
CDR3: CASSHGLAVFSYNEQFF
DNA: TGTGCCAGCAGTCACGGACTAGCGGTATTCTCCTACAATGAGCAGTTCTTC

V: TRBV30
J: TRBJ1-1
size: few
D: -
CDR3: CAGGRANTEAFF
DNA: TGTGCCGGGGGGCGAGCGAACACTGAAGCTTTCTTT

V: TRBV28
J: TRBJ2-3
size: few
D: -
CDR3: CASSQTGTPTDTQYF
DNA: TGTGCCAGCAGTCAAACCGGGACCCCGACGGATACGCAGTATTTT

V: TRBV7-2
J: TRBJ2-3
size: few
D: -
CDR3: CASSRSAHGQNTQYF
DNA: TGTGCCAGCAGCAGATCGGCTCACGGGCAAAATACGCAGTATTTT

V: TRBV7-2
J: TRBJ1-1
size: few
D: -
CDR3: CASSFQAGVAFF
DNA: TGTGCCAGCAGCTTCCAGGCGGGAGTAGCTTTCTTT

V: TRBV5-1
J: TRBJ2-1
size: few
D: -
CDR3: CASSFSGGGSYNEQFF
DNA: TGCGCCAGCAGTTTTAGCGGAGGAGGGTCCTACAATGAGCAGTTCTTC

V: TRBV5-1
J: TRBJ2-5
size: -
D: TRBD1
CDR3: CASSFTGTGTGETQYF
DNA: TGCGCCAGCAGCTTCACCGGGACAGGGACTGGGGAGACCCAGTACTTC

V: TRBV6-2/TRBV6-3
J: TRBJ2-1
size: -
D: TRBD2
CDR3: CASSYWLAGGNIYNEQFF
DNA: TGTGCCAGCAGTTACTGGCTAGCGGGGGGCAATATCTACAATGAGCAGTTCTTC

V: TRBV20-1
J: TRBJ2-7
size: -
D: TRBD2
CDR3: CSARDRGLAVSYEQYF
DNA: TGCAGTGCTAGAGATCGAGGACTAGCGGTCTCCTACGAGCAGTACTTC

V: TRBV7-9
J: TRBJ1-4
size: -
D: -
CDR3: CASTYWEGLEEKLFF
DNA: TGTGCCAGCACCTACTGGGAGGGGCTGGAGGAAAAACTGTTTTTT

V: TRBV9
J: TRBJ2-5
size: -
D: TRBD2
CDR3: CASGLAGLETQYF
DNA: TGTGCCTCGGGACTAGCGGGACTAGAGACCCAGTACTTC

V: TRBV6-1
J: TRBJ2-1
size: few
D: -
CDR3: CASTTLSHNEQFF
DNA: TGTGCCAGCACGACGCTCAGCCACAATGAGCAGTTCTTC

V: TRBV20-1
J: TRBJ2-7
size: -
D: TRBD2
CDR3: CSAATTSGGAYEQYF
DNA: TGCAGTGCTGCAACCACTAGCGGGGGGGCCTACGAGCAGTACTTC

V: TRBV6-1
J: TRBJ2-5
size: -
D: TRBD2
CDR3: CASRGLAGDVQETQYF
DNA: TGTGCCAGTAGAGGACTAGCGGGGGATGTCCAAGAGACCCAGTACTTC

V: TRBV2
J: TRBJ2-7
size: -
D: -
CDR3: CASSEGSNYEQYF
DNA: TGTGCCAGCAGTGAAGGGTCGAACTACGAGCAGTACTTC

V: TRBV4-3
J: TRBJ1-6
size: -
D: -
CDR3: CASSQDPGSGGYNSPLHF
DNA: TGCGCCAGCAGCCAAGATCCGGGCTCGGGCGGCTATAATTCACCCCTCCACTTT

V: TRBV18
J: TRBJ2-5
size: few
D: TRBD1
CDR3: CASAPGGQETQYF
DNA: TGTGCCAGCGCGCCAGGGGGTCAAGAGACCCAGTACTTC

V: TRBV3-1
J: TRBJ2-7
size: -
D: -
CDR3: CASSQAGVPYEQYF
DNA: TGTGCCAGCAGCCAAGCAGGGGTCCCCTACGAGCAGTACTTC

V: TRBV12-3/TRBV12-4
J: TRBJ2-3
size: -
D: TRBD2
CDR3: CASGLAGRADTQYF
DNA: TGTGCCAGCGGACTAGCGGGGAGGGCAGATACGCAGTATTTT

V: TRBV3-1
J: TRBJ2-7
size: few
D: -
CDR3: CASSQVPRNEQYF
DNA: TGTGCCAGCAGCCAAGTTCCCCGGAACGAGCAGTACTTC

V: TRBV4-2
J: TRBJ2-3
size: few
D: TRBD2
CDR3: CASSQDRPSGQRILNTDTQYF
DNA: TGTGCCAGCAGCCAAGATAGGCCTAGCGGGCAACGAATTCTAAACACAGATACGCAGTATTTT

V: TRBV5-1
J: TRBJ1-4
size: -
D: -
CDR3: CASSPRDGRPNEKLFF
DNA: TGCGCCAGCAGCCCGCGGGACGGACGGCCTAATGAAAAACTGTTTTTT

V: TRBV7-2
J: TRBJ2-4
size: -
D: -
CDR3: CASSFQGLVNIQYF
DNA: TGTGCCAGCAGCTTTCAAGGGCTGGTAAACATTCAGTACTTC

V: TRBV6-5
J: TRBJ1-2
size: few
D: TRBD1
CDR3: CASSYTGQVPGYTF
DNA: TGTGCCAGCAGTTACACGGGACAGGTCCCTGGCTACACCTTC

V: TRBV4-2
J: TRBJ2-1
size: few
D: -
CDR3: CASSQDVARKYNEQFF
DNA: TGTGCCAGCAGCCAAGATGTGGCGAGGAAATACAATGAGCAGTTCTTC

V: TRBV5-1
J: TRBJ2-1
size: few
D: TRBD2
CDR3: CASSLARTRYNEQFF
DNA: TGCGCCAGCAGCTTGGCCAGGACTAGGTACAATGAGCAGTTCTTC

V: TRBV20-1
J: TRBJ2-3
size: few
D: TRBD2
CDR3: CSARLAMETDTQYF
DNA: TGCAGTGCAAGACTAGCGATGGAGACAGATACGCAGTATTTT

V: TRBV12-3/TRBV12-4
J: TRBJ2-2
size: many
D: -
CDR3: CASSLSTEGKLFF
DNA: TGTGCCAGCAGTCTTTCGACTGAAGGGAAGCTGTTTTTT

V: TRBV5-1
J: TRBJ2-2
size: many
D: TRBD2
CDR3: CASTGLAENTGELFF
DNA: TGCGCCAGCACCGGACTAGCGGAGAACACCGGGGAGCTGTTTTTT

V: TRBV6-6
J: TRBJ1-1
size: -
D: -
CDR3: CASTSYRGTFF
DNA: TGTGCCAGCACATCGTACCGGGGAACTTTCTTT

V: TRBV20-1
J: TRBJ2-7
size: -
D: -
CDR3: CSAAVDEQYF
DNA: TGCAGTGCAGCTGTCGACGAGCAGTACTTC

V: TRBV28
J: TRBJ2-4
size: -
D: -
CDR3: CASSLPFGGQLRTKNIQYF
DNA: TGTGCCAGCAGTTTACCGTTTGGAGGACAACTAAGAACCAAAAACATTCAGTACTTC

V: TRBV29-1
J: TRBJ2-4
size: few
D: -
CDR3: CSVGQGENIQYF
DNA: TGCAGCGTTGGCCAGGGTGAAAACATTCAGTACTTC

V: TRBV7-9
J: TRBJ2-1
size: -
D: -
CDR3: CASSFFLGPMSNEQFF
DNA: TGTGCCAGCAGCTTTTTTTTGGGACCGATGAGCAATGAGCAGTTCTTC

V: TRBV10-3
J: TRBJ2-3
size: many
D: TRBD2
CDR3: CAISESIWTSGGSTDTQYF
DNA: TGTGCCATCAGTGAGTCGATCTGGACTAGCGGGGGAAGCACAGATACGCAGTATTTT

V: TRBV18
J: TRBJ2-7
size: few
D: TRBD1
CDR3: CASSQNRGHEQYF
DNA: TGTGCCAGCTCACAAAACAGGGGGCACGAGCAGTACTTC

V: TRBV6-1
J: TRBJ1-4
size: few
D: -
CDR3: CASGRGRVDEKLFF
DNA: TGTGCCAGCGGTAGGGGGAGAGTTGATGAAAAACTGTTTTTT

V: TRBV28
J: TRBJ2-5
size: few
D: -
CDR3: CASHRPQETQYF
DNA: TGTGCCAGCCACCGACCGCAAGAGACCCAGTACTTC

V: TRBV5-6
J: TRBJ2-1
size: few
D: TRBD2
CDR3: CASSSKRGDLRTNEQFF
DNA: TGTGCCAGCAGCTCGAAGCGGGGGGACTTAAGGACGAATGAGCAGTTCTTC

V: TRBV20-1
J: TRBJ2-1
size: many
D: TRBD2
CDR3: CSARVLAGGRYEQFF
DNA: TGCAGTGCTAGAGTATTAGCGGGGGGGCGGTATGAGCAGTTCTTC

V: TRBV12-3/TRBV12-4
J: TRBJ2-1
size: -
D: TRBD2
CDR3: CASSPILAGPYNEQFF
DNA: TGTGCCAGCAGTCCAATACTAGCGGGACCATACAATGAGCAGTTCTTC

V: TRBV25-1
J: TRBJ2-7
size: few
D: -
CDR3: CASRETGSVYEQYF
DNA: TGTGCCAGCAGGGAAACAGGGTCGGTCTACGAGCAGTACTTC